The text below deals with one T cell receptor (beta chain). In germline, CDR1 is SGHNT, CDR2 YYREEE (reference sequence). V trimming: 5 bases; J trimming: 5 bases; junction bases outside the gene matches: 10. This CDR3 region has 15 residues. This record belongs to a study of blood T cell repertoires in COVID-19. Study-wide context: Sites across the United States, Italy and Spain contributed samples from acute and convalescent COVID-19.

Profiling relied on immunoSEQ multiplex PCR, and the TCRdb table lists in-frame clones only, not all of them. This table has some 88,000 clones, around 79% appearing once. The chain has TRBV5-4 and TRBJ2-1, with 7 nucleotides matching TRBD1. The sequencing sample was made of peripheral blood. The origin of this receptor is a human donor in a cohort sampled during active COVID-19. CDR3 loop: CASSRDRAPNNEQFF. CDR3 coding DNA: TGTGCCAGCAGTCGCGACAGGGCTCCAAACAATGAGCAGTTCTTC.